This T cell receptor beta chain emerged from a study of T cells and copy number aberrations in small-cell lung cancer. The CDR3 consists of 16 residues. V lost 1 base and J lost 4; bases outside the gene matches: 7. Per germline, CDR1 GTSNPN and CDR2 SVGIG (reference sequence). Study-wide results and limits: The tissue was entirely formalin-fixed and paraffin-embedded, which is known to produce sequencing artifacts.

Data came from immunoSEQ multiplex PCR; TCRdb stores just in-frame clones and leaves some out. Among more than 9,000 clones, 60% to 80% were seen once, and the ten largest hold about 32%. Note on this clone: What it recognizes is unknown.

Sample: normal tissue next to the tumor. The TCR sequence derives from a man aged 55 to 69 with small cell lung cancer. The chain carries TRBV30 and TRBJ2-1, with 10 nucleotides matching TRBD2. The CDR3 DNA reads TGTGCCTGGAGTGGGGTAGCGGGAGGCCTGTACAATGAGCAGTTCTTC. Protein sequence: CAWSGVAGGLYNEQFF. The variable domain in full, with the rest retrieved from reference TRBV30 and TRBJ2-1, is SQTIHQWPATLVQPVGSPLSLECTVEGTSNPNLYWYRQAAGRGLQLLFYSVGIGQISSEVPQNLSASRPQDRQFILSSKKLLLSDSGFYLCAWSGVAGGLYNEQFFGPGTRLTVL.